Each of the 6 T cell receptor beta chains below was sequenced from the same sample in a study of early T cells in non-severe SARS-CoV-2 infection. TCRdb redid the calling of the 5' RACE reads with MiXCR, one entry per CDR3 protein. The sample lists 70,000 to 90,000 distinct CDR3 sequences, 15% to 18% occurring once. Sequencing was done on a sample of whole blood. These receptors were obtained from an adult who was a healthcare worker with PCR-confirmed SARS-CoV-2 infection or an uninfected control (not recorded which).

This clonotype is classed as large (0.1 to 1%). This chain uses TRBV24-1 with TRBJ2-1; D assignment may be TRBD1 or TRBD2 (5 bases each). V gave up 10 bases and J gave up 2 bases, with 14 bases separating them. CDR1 KGHDR and CDR2 SFDVKD come from the germline V gene. CDR3 size: 14 residues. CDR3 coding DNA: TGTGCCACGAGGGACGGCGCGACCTACAATGAGCAGTTCTTC. Amino acid sequence: CATRDGATYNEQFF.

This clonotype came up many times. The chain joins TRBV27 to TRBJ2-1; D is ambiguous. Germline assignment: CDR1 MNHEY and CDR2 SMNVEV (reference sequence). The CDR3 consists of 12 residues. Trimming shortened V by 8 bases and J by 5 bases, and 10 bases separated the two germline ends. For the CDR3, the DNA is TGTGCCAGCCAGACAATTGACAATGAGCAGTTCTTC. Residues: CASQTIDNEQFF.

V gene TRBV6-6 combines with J gene TRBJ1-5, with D unclear. Germline V gives CDR1 MNHNY, CDR2 SVGAGI (reference sequence). Trimming took off 2 bases at V and 4 bases at J, with 12 bases between the two ends. The CDR3 extends over 15 amino acids. For the CDR3, the DNA is TGTGCCAGCAGTTACGAAGGTTTGGGTAATCAGCCCCAGCATTTT. Translation gives CASSYEGLGNQPQHF.

The chain recombines TRBV7-2 with TRBJ2-7; D gene unclear. The CDR3 is 15 amino acids. Trimming stripped 1 base from V and 2 bases from J, with 12 bases between. Germline V gives CDR1 SGHTA, CDR2 FQGNSA. The CDR3 DNA is TGTGCCAGCAGCTTAGGGGGTCCCTCCCCCTACGAGCAGTACTTC. Translation gives CASSLGGPSPYEQYF. Variable domain in full (rest from reference TRBV7-2 and TRBJ2-7): GAGVSQSPSNKVTEKGKDVELRCDPISGHTALYWYRQSLGQGLEFLIYFQGNSAPDKSGLPSDRFSAERTGGSVSTLTIQRTQQEDSAVYLCASSLGGPSPYEQYFGPGTRLTVT.

V and J are TRBV29-1 and TRBJ2-7; weak D call: TRBD1 (5 bases). Germline CDR1 and CDR2: SQVTM and ANQGSEA. V was shortened by 7 bases and J by 4 bases, with 11 bases between the two germline ends. The CDR3 length is 11 residues. The CDR3 DNA reads as TGCAGCGCCACCAGGGCTTACGAGCAGTACTTC. The encoded protein is CSATRAYEQYF.

This chain connects TRBV4-3 to TRBJ2-7; D is ambiguous. Trimming took 0 bases from V and 6 from J, leaving 6 bases between them. The CDR3 length is 12 residues. The germline CDR1 and CDR2 sequences are LGHNA and YSLEER. The chain's CDR3 is CASSQEPSEQYF. As DNA, the CDR3 is TGCGCCAGCAGCCAAGAGCCGAGCGAGCAGTACTTC.